This T cell receptor beta chain was sequenced for a study of T cells in women clearing cervical HPV infection. Across the whole study: Controls gave blood once infection was undetectable; cases at lesion identification.

Study conclusions and caveats: It is unknown whether associations predate infection; no effector/memory or HPV-specific sorting. TRBV6-7 relative abundance averaged roughly 0.099% in cases and 0.16% in controls. CIN3+ cases had significantly higher TCR repertoire richness than controls, but evenness did not differ.

Comments on this clone: Its antigen is still unknown. The CDR3 extends 3 residues past the end of the read, so its final part is completed from the germline J gene.

Repertoires were generated with immunoSEQ multiplex PCR, while TCRdb's copy carries only in-frame clones and drops some. The sample has about 48,000 clones, and its top ten clones hold roughly 1.5%. J was trimmed by 2 bases and V by 1 base; bases with no gene match: 4. This CDR3 has 14 amino acids. Germline V gene data show CDR1 as DFQATT and CDR2 as SNEGSKA (reference sequence). The sample taken for sequencing was blood buffy coat. The clonotype was recovered from a woman between 18 and 70 years old with a cervical HPV16 infection that either progressed to CIN3+ or cleared (not recorded which). The chain recombines TRBV20-1 with TRBJ2-7, with 8 nucleotides matching TRBD2. The CDR3 here is CSARVSGLAYEQYF. The CDR3 bases that were read are TGCAGTGCTAGAGTTTCGGGACTAGCCTACGAG.